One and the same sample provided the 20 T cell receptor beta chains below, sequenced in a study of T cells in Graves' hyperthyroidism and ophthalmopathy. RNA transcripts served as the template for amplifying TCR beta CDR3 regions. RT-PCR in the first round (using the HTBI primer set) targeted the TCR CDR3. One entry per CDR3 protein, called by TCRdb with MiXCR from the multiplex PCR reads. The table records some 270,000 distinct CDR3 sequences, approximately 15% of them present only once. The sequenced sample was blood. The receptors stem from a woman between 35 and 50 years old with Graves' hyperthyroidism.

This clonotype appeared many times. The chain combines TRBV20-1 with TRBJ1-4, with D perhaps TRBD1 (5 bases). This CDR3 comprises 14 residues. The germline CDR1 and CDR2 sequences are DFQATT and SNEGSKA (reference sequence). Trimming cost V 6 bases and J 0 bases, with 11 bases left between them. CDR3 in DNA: TGCAGTGCAGAGACAGATCCAACTAATGAAAAACTGTTTTTT. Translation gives CSAETDPTNEKLFF.

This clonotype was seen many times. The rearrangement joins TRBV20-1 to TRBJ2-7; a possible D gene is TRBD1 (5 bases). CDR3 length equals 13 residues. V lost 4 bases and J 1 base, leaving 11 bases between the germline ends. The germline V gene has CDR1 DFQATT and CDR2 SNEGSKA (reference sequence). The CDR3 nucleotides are TGCAGTGCTAAGCGACAGCTTTCCTACGAGCAGTACTTC. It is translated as CSAKRQLSYEQYF.

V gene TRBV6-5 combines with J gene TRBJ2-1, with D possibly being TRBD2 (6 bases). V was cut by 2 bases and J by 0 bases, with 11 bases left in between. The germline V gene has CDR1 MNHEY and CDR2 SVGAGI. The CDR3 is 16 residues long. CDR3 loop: CASSYRTIPSYNEQFF. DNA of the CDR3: TGTGCCAGCAGTTACCGGACTATACCCTCCTACAATGAGCAGTTCTTC.

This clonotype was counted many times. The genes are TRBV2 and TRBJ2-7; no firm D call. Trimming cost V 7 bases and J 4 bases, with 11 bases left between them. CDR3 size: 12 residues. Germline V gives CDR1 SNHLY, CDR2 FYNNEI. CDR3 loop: CASNGRTYEQYF. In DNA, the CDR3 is TGTGCCAGCAATGGCAGAACTTACGAGCAGTACTTC.

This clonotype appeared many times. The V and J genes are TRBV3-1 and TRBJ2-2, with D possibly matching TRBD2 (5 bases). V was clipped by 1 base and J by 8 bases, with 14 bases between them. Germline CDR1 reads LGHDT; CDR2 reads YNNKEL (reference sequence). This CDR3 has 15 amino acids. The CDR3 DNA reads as TGTGCCAGCAGCCAAGTGGTTGACTATGTTGGGGAGCTGTTTTTT. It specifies CASSQVVDYVGELFF. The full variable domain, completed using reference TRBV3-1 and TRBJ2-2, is DTAVSQTPKYLVTQMGNDKSIKCEQNLGHDTMYWYKQDSKKFLKIMFSYNNKELIINETVPNRFSPKSPDKAHLNLHINSLELGDSAVYFCASSQVVDYVGELFFGEGSRLTVL.

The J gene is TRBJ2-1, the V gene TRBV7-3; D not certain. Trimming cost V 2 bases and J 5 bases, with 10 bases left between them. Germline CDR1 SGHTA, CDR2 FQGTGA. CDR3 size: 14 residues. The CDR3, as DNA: TGTGCCAGCAGCTTATCTTCCCGCAACAATGAGCAGTTCTTC. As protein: CASSLSSRNNEQFF.

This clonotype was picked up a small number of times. This chain's CDR3 is CASMVQGRNQPQHF. The CDR3 nucleotides read TGTGCCAGCATGGTGCAGGGCCGCAATCAGCCCCAGCATTTT. The chain employs TRBV6-1 and TRBJ1-5, with D possibly TRBD1 on 5 matching bases. Trimming removed 7 bases at V and 2 bases at J, with 12 bases between. The germline gives CDR1 MNHNS, CDR2 SASEGT. CDR3 length: 14 amino acids.

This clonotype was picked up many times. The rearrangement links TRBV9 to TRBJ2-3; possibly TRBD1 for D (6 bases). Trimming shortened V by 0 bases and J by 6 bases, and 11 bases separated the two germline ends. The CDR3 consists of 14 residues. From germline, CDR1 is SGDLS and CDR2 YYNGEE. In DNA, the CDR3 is TGTGCCAGCAGCGTAGCACAAAGGGGGGATACGCAGTATTTT. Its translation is CASSVAQRGDTQYF.

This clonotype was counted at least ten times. For the CDR3, the DNA is TGTGCCAGTAGAGACCAGGGGGTTAGAACTGAAGCTTTCTTT. Amino acids: CASRDQGVRTEAFF. The rearrangement links TRBV19 to TRBJ1-1; 7 nucleotides line up with TRBD1. CDR3 size: 14 residues. Looked up from germline, CDR1 is LNHDA and CDR2 is SQIVND (reference sequence). After removal of 6 bases from V and 5 bases from J, the junction contained 9 bases not matched to a gene.

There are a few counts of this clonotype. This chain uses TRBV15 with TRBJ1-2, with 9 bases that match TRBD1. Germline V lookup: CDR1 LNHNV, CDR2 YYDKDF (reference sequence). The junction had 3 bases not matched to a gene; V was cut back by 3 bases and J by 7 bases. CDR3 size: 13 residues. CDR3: CATSRGTGSGYTF. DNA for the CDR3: TGTGCCACCAGCAGGGGGACAGGGAGTGGCTACACCTTC. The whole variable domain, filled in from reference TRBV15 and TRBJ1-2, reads DAMVIQNPRYQVTQFGKPVTLSCSQTLNHNVMYWYQQKSSQAPKLLFHYYDKDFNNEADTPDNFQSRRPNTSFCFLDIRSPGLGDTAMYLCATSRGTGSGYTFGSGTRLTVV.

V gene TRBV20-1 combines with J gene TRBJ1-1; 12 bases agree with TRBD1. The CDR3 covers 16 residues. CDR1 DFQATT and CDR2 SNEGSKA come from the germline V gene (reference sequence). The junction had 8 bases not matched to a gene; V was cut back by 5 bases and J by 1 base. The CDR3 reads CSAHPGQGARNTEAFF. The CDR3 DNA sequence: TGCAGTGCTCATCCGGGACAGGGGGCTAGGAACACTGAAGCTTTCTTT.

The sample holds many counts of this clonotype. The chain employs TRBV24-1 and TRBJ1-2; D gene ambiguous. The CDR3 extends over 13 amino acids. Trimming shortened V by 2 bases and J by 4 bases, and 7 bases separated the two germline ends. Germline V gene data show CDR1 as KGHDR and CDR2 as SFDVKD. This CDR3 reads CATSDYNSYGYTF. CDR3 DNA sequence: TGTGCCACCAGTGATTACAACTCCTATGGCTACACCTTC.

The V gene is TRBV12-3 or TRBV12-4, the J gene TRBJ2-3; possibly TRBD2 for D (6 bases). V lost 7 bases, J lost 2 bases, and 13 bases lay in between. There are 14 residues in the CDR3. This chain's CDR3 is CASISGGNTDTQYF. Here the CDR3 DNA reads TGTGCCAGCATCAGTGGAGGGAACACAGATACGCAGTATTTT.

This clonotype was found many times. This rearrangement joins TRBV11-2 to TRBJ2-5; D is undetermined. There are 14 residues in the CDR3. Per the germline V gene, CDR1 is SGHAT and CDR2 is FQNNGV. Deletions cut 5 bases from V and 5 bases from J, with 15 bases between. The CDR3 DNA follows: TGTGCCAGCAGCGCACCCGTCCCACCGGAGACCCAGTACTTC. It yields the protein CASSAPVPPETQYF.

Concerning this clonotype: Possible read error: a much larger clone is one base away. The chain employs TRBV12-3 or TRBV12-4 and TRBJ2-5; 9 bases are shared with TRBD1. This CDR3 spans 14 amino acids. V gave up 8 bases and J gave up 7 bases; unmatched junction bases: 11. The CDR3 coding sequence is TGTGCCAGCGGCCCCCGGGACAGGGAGGGGACCCAGTACTTC. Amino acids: CASGPRDREGTQYF.

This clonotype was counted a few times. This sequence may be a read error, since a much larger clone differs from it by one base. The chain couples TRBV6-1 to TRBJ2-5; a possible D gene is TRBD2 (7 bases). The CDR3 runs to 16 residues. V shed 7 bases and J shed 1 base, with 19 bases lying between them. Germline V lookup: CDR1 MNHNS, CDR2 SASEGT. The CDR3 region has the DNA TGTGCCAGCACTCGAGCGGAAGGGGGGGTCCAAGAGACCCAGTACTTC. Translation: CASTRAEGGVQETQYF.

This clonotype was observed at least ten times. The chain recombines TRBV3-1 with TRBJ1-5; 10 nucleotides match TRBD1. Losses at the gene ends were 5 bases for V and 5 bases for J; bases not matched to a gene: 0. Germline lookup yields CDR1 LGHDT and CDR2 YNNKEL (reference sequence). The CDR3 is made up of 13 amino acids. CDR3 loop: CASSGTGDQPQHF. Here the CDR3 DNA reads TGTGCCAGCAGCGGGACAGGGGATCAGCCCCAGCATTTT.

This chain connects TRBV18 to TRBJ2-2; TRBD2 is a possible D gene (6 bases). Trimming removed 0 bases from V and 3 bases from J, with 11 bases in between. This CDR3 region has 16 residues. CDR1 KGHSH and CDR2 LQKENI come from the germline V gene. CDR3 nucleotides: TGTGCCAGCTCACCACCGTACGGGAGAGACACCGGGGAGCTGTTTTTT. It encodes CASSPPYGRDTGELFF.

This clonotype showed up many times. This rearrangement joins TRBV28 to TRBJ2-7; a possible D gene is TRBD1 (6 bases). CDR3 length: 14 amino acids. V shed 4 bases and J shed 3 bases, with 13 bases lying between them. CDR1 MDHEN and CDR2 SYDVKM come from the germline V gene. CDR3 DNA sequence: TGTGCCAGCAGTTCAGGGGCAGAGCTCTACGAGCAGTACTTC. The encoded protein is CASSSGAELYEQYF.

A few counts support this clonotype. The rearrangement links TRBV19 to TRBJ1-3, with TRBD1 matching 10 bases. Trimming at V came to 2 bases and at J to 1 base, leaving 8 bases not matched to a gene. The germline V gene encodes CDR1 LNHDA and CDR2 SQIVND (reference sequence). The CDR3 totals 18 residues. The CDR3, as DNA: TGTGCCAGTAGTATACCATTGTCGGGACAGGGGTCTGGAAACACCATATATTTT. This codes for CASSIPLSGQGSGNTIYF.